The next 28 T cell receptor beta chains were all read from a single sample in a study of shared clonotypes between healthy human individuals. Clones were read by immunoSEQ multiplex PCR, and TCRdb kept only the in-frame ones, dropping some. The table shows millions of clones, with around nine tenths occurring only once. Specimen: naive CD4+ T cells sorted from blood. Specified subset: CD45RA+ positively selected. Receptors originate from a young man in good health.

The chain recombines TRBV28 with TRBJ2-1, with D perhaps matching TRBD2 (5 bases). CDR3 size: 16 residues. V shed 4 bases and J shed 0 bases, with 13 bases lying between them. Germline V gives CDR1 MDHEN, CDR2 SYDVKM. CDR3 DNA sequence: TGTGCCAGCAGTTCAACCGGGGAGAGCTCCTACAATGAGCAGTTCTTC. Protein sequence: CASSSTGESSYNEQFF.

V usage is TRBV6-1 and J usage is TRBJ2-2; D may be TRBD1 (7 bases). The germline V gene has CDR1 MNHNS and CDR2 SASEGT. The CDR3 is 13 residues long. V was clipped by 11 bases and J by 9 bases, with 19 bases between them. The CDR3 loop reads CAAAGQPYRELFF. The CDR3 DNA reads as TGTGCCGCTGCGGGACAGCCTTATCGGGAGCTGTTTTTT.

The chain combines TRBV2 with TRBJ2-1; TRBD1 is a possible D gene (6 bases). This CDR3 has 13 residues. Trimming pared 5 bases from V and 8 bases from J, leaving 13 bases between. CDR1 and CDR2 from the germline V gene are SNHLY and FYNNEI. DNA for the CDR3: TGTGCCAGCAGTCTGGGGGCGCGGGATGAGCAGTTCTTC. Its protein product is CASSLGARDEQFF. Drawing the rest from reference TRBV2 and TRBJ2-1, the complete variable domain is EPEVTQTPSHQVTQMGQEVILRCVPISNHLYFYWYRQILGQKVEFLVSFYNNEISEKSEIFDDQFSVERPDGSNFTLKIRSTKLEDSAMYFCASSLGARDEQFFGPGTRLTVL.

The rearrangement joins TRBV6-1 to TRBJ2-3; D may be TRBD2 (6 bases). CDR3 length equals 17 residues. Trimming removed 3 bases at V and 1 base at J, with 17 bases between. Germline V gives CDR1 MNHNS, CDR2 SASEGT. Here the CDR3 reads CASSDPIRGLRTDTQYF. Written as DNA, the CDR3 is TGTGCCAGCAGTGACCCTATCCGGGGACTGCGCACAGATACGCAGTATTTT.

The chain couples TRBV28 to TRBJ1-5; tentatively, D is TRBD1 (5 bases). V lost 5 bases to trimming and J lost 4 bases, with 15 bases between them. The CDR3 runs 15 residues. Germline CDR1 reads MDHEN; CDR2 reads SYDVKM. The CDR3 DNA reads TGTGCCAGCAGTGCGGGGTCCCAGGGTAATCAGCCCCAGCATTTT. It encodes CASSAGSQGNQPQHF.

This chain links TRBV7-9 with TRBJ2-7, with D unclear. V lost 2 bases, J lost 6 bases, and 23 bases lay in between. The germline CDR1 and CDR2 sequences are SEHNR and FQNEAQ (reference sequence). The CDR3 length is 17 residues. As DNA, the CDR3 is TGTGCCAGCAGCTTATCACACAGTGGTTTATCACGGTTCGAGCAGTACTTC. Amino acids: CASSLSHSGLSRFEQYF.

The CDR3 DNA reads as TGTGCCAGCAGTAATAATCAAGAGACCCAGTACTTC. Its translation: CASSNNQETQYF. This chain connects TRBV25-1 to TRBJ2-5; the D is unclear. Trimming stripped 5 bases from V and 2 bases from J, with 6 bases between. The CDR3 is 12 amino acids. Germline-derived CDR1 and CDR2 are MGHDK and SYGVNS.

The chain employs TRBV30 and TRBJ2-1; 9 bases fit TRBD1. V shed 5 bases, J shed 6 bases, and the junction held 11 bases outside the gene matches. Germline lookup yields CDR1 GTSNPN and CDR2 SVGIG (reference sequence). The CDR3 loop spans 15 amino acids. The CDR3: CAWVTGTGISNEQFF. The CDR3 DNA reads as TGTGCCTGGGTAACCGGGACAGGGATTTCCAATGAGCAGTTCTTC.

The chain carries TRBV7-3 and TRBJ1-1; D unclear. The germline gives CDR1 SGHTA, CDR2 FQGTGA. Deletions cut 1 base from V and 1 base from J, with 7 bases between. CDR3 size: 14 residues. The CDR3 DNA reads as TGTGCCAGCAGCTTAAACCACGGGAACACTGAAGCTTTCTTT. This codes for CASSLNHGNTEAFF.

The chain has TRBV9 and TRBJ2-2; D gene unclear. Trimming shortened V by 3 bases and J by 5 bases, and 8 bases separated the two germline ends. The CDR3 length is 13 residues. Germline CDR1 and CDR2: SGDLS and YYNGEE. The CDR3 sequence: CASSALRTGELFF. The DNA of the CDR3 is TGTGCCAGCAGCGCCCTACGAACCGGGGAGCTGTTTTTT.

A remark on this clone: Other nucleotide sequences from this sample produce the same CDR3. The rearrangement links TRBV2 to TRBJ2-3; D is perhaps TRBD2 (5 bases). The CDR3 consists of 13 residues. CDR1 and CDR2 from the germline V gene are SNHLY and FYNNEI. Trimming shortened V by 4 bases and J by 5 bases, and 10 bases separated the two germline ends. The DNA for the CDR3 is TGTGCCAGCAGTGTGGCTCGGGGAGATACGCAGTATTTT. Translated: CASSVARGDTQYF.

This clone was seen more than once but under ten times. The chain links TRBV5-1 to TRBJ1-2; 8 bases fit TRBD1. The CDR3 is 13 residues long. Trimming at V came to 5 bases and at J to 5 bases, leaving 5 bases not matched to a gene. Germline V gene lookup returns CDR1 SGHRS and CDR2 YFSETQ. In DNA form, the CDR3 reads TGCGCCAGCAGTGAGCAGGGGGCATATGGCTACACCTTC. It is translated as CASSEQGAYGYTF.

This sequence joins TRBV18 and TRBJ1-2; D is ambiguous. Germline V CDR1 and CDR2: KGHSH, LQKENI. The length of the CDR3 is 13 residues. V was trimmed by 2 bases and J by 8 bases, leaving 12 bases between them. In DNA, the CDR3 is TGTGCCAGCTCACCAGCGCGGGAAATGGGCTACACCTTC. Protein: CASSPAREMGYTF.

The rearrangement uses TRBV6-1 and TRBJ1-5; D not resolved. The germline V gene encodes CDR1 MNHNS and CDR2 SASEGT. With 8 bases removed from V and 5 bases from J, the gap between germline ends came to 4 bases. This CDR3 comprises 10 residues. The CDR3 sequence: CASLYQPQHF. The CDR3, as DNA: TGTGCCAGCTTGTATCAGCCCCAGCATTTT.

The V gene is TRBV5-1, the J gene TRBJ2-6, with TRBD1 as a possible D gene (6 bases). Trimming shortened V by 4 bases and J by 1 base, and 12 bases separated the two germline ends. Per germline, CDR1 SGHRS and CDR2 YFSETQ. The CDR3 extends over 16 amino acids. CDR3 nucleotides: TGCGCCAGCAGCCAGAACAGGGAATCTGGGGCCAACGTCCTGACTTTC. This gives the protein CASSQNRESGANVLTF.

The chain has TRBV5-1 and TRBJ2-5; D gene ambiguous. CDR3 length equals 12 residues. V lost 1 base and J lost 5, with 6 bases in between. Germline values: CDR1 SGHRS, CDR2 YFSETQ. CDR3 nucleotides: TGCGCCAGCAGCTTGTTATTCGAGACCCAGTACTTC. As protein: CASSLLFETQYF.

This clone was seen just once. The rearrangement links TRBV30 to TRBJ2-1; 7 bases are a match to TRBD1. V was pared by 7 bases and J by 1 base, with 4 bases of the junction left unmatched. The germline gives CDR1 GTSNPN, CDR2 SVGIG (reference sequence). The CDR3 is 13 amino acids. CDR3 DNA sequence: TGTGCCTTGATCAGGGGGTCCTACAATGAGCAGTTCTTC. Protein product: CALIRGSYNEQFF.

This chain connects TRBV7-2 to TRBJ2-1; D is perhaps TRBD2 (6 bases). Germline V gene lookup returns CDR1 SGHTA and CDR2 FQGNSA. The CDR3 consists of 14 residues. Deletions cut 5 bases from V and 8 bases from J, with 16 bases between. CDR3 coding DNA: TGTGCCAGCAGCCCGCGACTAGAAAGCCATGAGCAGTTCTTC. This sequence encodes CASSPRLESHEQFF.

The V gene is TRBV27, the J gene TRBJ2-5; TRBD2 might be the D (6 bases). The V end lost 5 bases, the J end lost 4 bases, and 17 bases lay between the germline ends. The germline V gene encodes CDR1 MNHEY and CDR2 SMNVEV (reference sequence). The CDR3 loop spans 15 amino acids. The CDR3 is CASSPSPTSRETQYF. CDR3 nucleotides: TGTGCCAGCAGTCCTTCTCCGACTAGTAGAGAGACCCAGTACTTC.

This chain uses TRBV5-5 with TRBJ1-6, with 7 nucleotides matching TRBD1. V gave up 0 bases and J gave up 8 bases; unmatched junction bases: 5. Germline V gene lookup returns CDR1 SGHKS and CDR2 YYEKEE (reference sequence). This CDR3 region has 15 residues. The CDR3 DNA is TGTGCCAGCAGCTTGGGCACAGGGGCGTATTCACCCCTCCACTTT. Translated: CASSLGTGAYSPLHF.

This chain links TRBV5-1 with TRBJ2-5, with TRBD1 identical over 9 bases. This CDR3 is built from 16 residues. Germline CDR1 reads SGHRS; CDR2 reads YFSETQ. J gave up 3 bases and V 1 base, and 7 bases lay outside the gene matches. CDR3 amino acids: CASSLSPGTGKETQYF. The DNA for the CDR3 is TGCGCCAGCAGCTTGTCCCCAGGGACAGGGAAAGAGACCCAGTACTTC.

This clone has a single count. The chain combines TRBV5-1 with TRBJ2-7; the D gene is possibly TRBD1 (6 bases). The CDR3 is 15 amino acids. The V gene's germline CDR1 is SGHRS and CDR2 YFSETQ. The V end was cut by 4 bases, the J end by 4 bases, with 18 bases between. DNA for the CDR3: TGCGCCAGCAGCCTCCCTCAGACAGGAGATTACGAGCAGTACTTC. This encodes CASSLPQTGDYEQYF.

This clone was counted once. The chain joins TRBV28 to TRBJ2-5, with 9 bases fitting TRBD1. The germline V gene encodes CDR1 MDHEN and CDR2 SYDVKM. The junction had 8 bases not matched to a gene; V was cut back by 4 bases and J by 2 bases. The CDR3 extends over 16 amino acids. The CDR3 is CASSSPGQGKQETQYF. CDR3 nucleotide sequence: TGTGCCAGCAGTTCACCCGGACAGGGGAAACAAGAGACCCAGTACTTC.

This chain links TRBV4-2 with TRBJ1-6, with 8 bases that match TRBD1. V lost 1 base and J lost 10; bases outside the gene matches: 6. CDR1 is LGHNA and CDR2 is YNFKEQ in the germline V gene. This CDR3 has 15 residues. The CDR3 protein is CASSQATGAWSPLHF. CDR3 in DNA: TGTGCCAGCAGCCAAGCGACAGGGGCCTGGTCACCCCTCCACTTT.

The V and J genes are TRBV7-6 and TRBJ2-7; D gene uncertain. Trimming removed 5 bases at V and 4 bases at J, with 9 bases between. Germline CDR1 reads SGHVS; CDR2 reads FNYEAQ. The CDR3 contains 12 residues. As DNA, the CDR3 is TGTGCCAGCAGCCTCTCGTCGTACGAGCAGTACTTC. Protein sequence: CASSLSSYEQYF.

The rearrangement joins TRBV9 to TRBJ1-2, with TRBD1 as a possible D gene (6 bases). V lost 3 bases and J 6 bases, leaving 9 bases between the germline ends. The germline V gene encodes CDR1 SGDLS and CDR2 YYNGEE. This CDR3 has 12 residues. The CDR3: CASSGQAHGYTF. As DNA, the CDR3 is TGTGCCAGCAGCGGACAGGCCCATGGCTACACCTTC.

The chain carries TRBV18 and TRBJ2-6; D remains ambiguous. The ends were cut back, 2 bases at V and 12 bases at J, with 17 bases in the middle. The germline gives CDR1 KGHSH, CDR2 LQKENI. CDR3 size: 15 residues. The CDR3 region has the DNA TGTGCCAGCTCACCAAATAGGGCAACCGATCCCGTCCTGACTTTC. Translation: CASSPNRATDPVLTF.

The V and J genes are TRBV2 and TRBJ2-5; D tentatively reads TRBD1 or TRBD2 (5 bases each). V gave up 7 bases and J gave up 0 bases, with 12 bases separating them. Germline CDR1 reads SNHLY; CDR2 reads FYNNEI. This CDR3 has 14 amino acids. CDR3 amino acids: CASKRGGYQETQYF. CDR3 coding DNA: TGTGCCAGCAAGAGGGGCGGGTACCAAGAGACCCAGTACTTC.